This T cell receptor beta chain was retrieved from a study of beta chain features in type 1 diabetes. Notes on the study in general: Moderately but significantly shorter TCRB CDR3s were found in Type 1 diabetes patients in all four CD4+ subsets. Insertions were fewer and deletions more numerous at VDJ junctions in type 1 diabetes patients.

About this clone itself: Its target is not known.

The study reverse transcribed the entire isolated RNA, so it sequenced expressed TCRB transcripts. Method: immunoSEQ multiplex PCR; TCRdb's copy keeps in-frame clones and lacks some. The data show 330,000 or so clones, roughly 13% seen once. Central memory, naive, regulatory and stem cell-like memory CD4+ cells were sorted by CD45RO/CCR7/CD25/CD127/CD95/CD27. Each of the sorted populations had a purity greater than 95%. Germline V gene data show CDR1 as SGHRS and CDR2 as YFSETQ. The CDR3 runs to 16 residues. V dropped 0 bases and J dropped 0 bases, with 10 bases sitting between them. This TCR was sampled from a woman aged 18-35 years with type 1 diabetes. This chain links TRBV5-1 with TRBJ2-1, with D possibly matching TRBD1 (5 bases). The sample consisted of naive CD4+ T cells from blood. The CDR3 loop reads CASSLGQSSSYNEQFF. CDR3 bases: TGCGCCAGCAGCTTGGGACAGTCAAGCTCCTACAATGAGCAGTTCTTC.